The 15 T cell receptor beta chains presented below share a single source sample, sequenced in a study of shared clonotypes between healthy human individuals. The data were produced by immunoSEQ multiplex PCR, yet TCRdb's version contains in-frame clones alone and is incomplete. The data hold 97,000 or so clones, with approximately 44% observed a single time. What was sequenced was PBMCs. These TCRs come from a woman in her thirties or forties in good health. Some clones in this sample may be carry-over from other donors' samples.

The chain couples TRBV20-1 to TRBJ2-4; D ambiguous. The CDR3 is made up of 11 amino acids. CDR1 DFQATT and CDR2 SNEGSKA come from the germline V gene (reference sequence). Trimming removed 3 bases from V and 4 bases from J, with 4 bases in between. CDR3 bases: TGCAGTGCTAGTTTTAAAAACATTCAGTACTTC. Encoded protein: CSASFKNIQYF.

Concerning this clone itself: A read error may be the cause here, since a much bigger clone is one base away. V gene TRBV2 combines with J gene TRBJ1-1; D is unresolved. The CDR3 is 14 amino acids. CDR1 and CDR2 (germline): SNHLY, FYNNEI. CDR3 in DNA: TGTGCCAGCAGTGTGTGGGGTATGAACACTGGAGCTTTCTTT. It is translated as CASSVWGMNTGAFF.

The sample holds many counts of this clone. J is TRBJ2-1 and V is TRBV15; a possible D gene is TRBD1 (5 bases). Between the trimmed V and J ends, which lost 0 bases and 0 bases, there was a span of 15 bases. Germline assignment: CDR1 LNHNV and CDR2 YYDKDF (reference sequence). The CDR3 is made up of 18 amino acids. CDR3 in amino acids: CATSRDPITRDSYNEQFF. The CDR3, as DNA: TGTGCCACCAGCAGAGATCCGATTACCAGGGACTCCTACAATGAGCAGTTCTTC.

Remarks on this clone: A far larger clone is one nucleotide away, so this likely arose from a read error. The V call is TRBV5-1, the J call TRBJ2-7; TRBD1 agrees at 7 bases. Per germline, CDR1 SGHRS and CDR2 YFSETQ. V was clipped by 4 bases and J by 0 bases; unmatched bases: 7. The CDR3 has 15 residues. The CDR3 DNA follows: TGCGCCAGCAGCCTTAGCAGGGGGAGCTCCTACGAGCAGTACTTC. Its protein product is CASSLSRGSSYEQYF.

This sequence joins TRBV7-6 and TRBJ2-5; 7 nucleotides match TRBD1. Losses at the gene ends were 5 bases for V and 5 bases for J; bases not matched to a gene: 5. Germline assignment: CDR1 SGHVS and CDR2 FNYEAQ. The CDR3 covers 13 residues. In nucleotides, the CDR3 is TGTGCCAGCAGCCACAGGGGTAGGGAGACCCAGTACTTC. Amino acid sequence: CASSHRGRETQYF.

This chain uses TRBV4-1 with TRBJ2-7, with 12 bases that match TRBD2. J lost 3 bases, V lost 2 bases, and 5 bases had no gene match. The germline gives CDR1 MGHRA, CDR2 YSYEKL. The CDR3 is 16 residues long. The CDR3 sequence is CASSQLPLAGGYEQYF. As DNA, the CDR3 is TGCGCCAGCAGCCAACTTCCACTAGCGGGAGGCTACGAGCAGTACTTC.

This clone was counted a few times. The V and J genes are TRBV29-1 and TRBJ2-7, with a possible D match to TRBD2 (6 bases). CDR3 length: 13 amino acids. Trimming shortened V by 4 bases and J by 2 bases, and 12 bases separated the two germline ends. Germline CDR1 reads SQVTM; CDR2 reads ANQGSEA. The CDR3 DNA reads TGCAGCGTTGCTCGCGGGGCCCCCTACGAGCAGTACTTC. Amino acids: CSVARGAPYEQYF.

V usage is TRBV6-6 and J usage is TRBJ2-3; the D is unclear. The CDR3 has 14 residues. Trimming took 2 bases from V and 0 from J, leaving 6 bases between them. Germline loops: CDR1 MNHNY, CDR2 SVGAGI (reference sequence). CDR3: CASSYPGSTDTQYF. The CDR3 DNA is TGTGCCAGCAGTTACCCCGGGAGCACAGATACGCAGTATTTT.

A note on this clone: A much larger clonotype is one base distant, so this may be a read error. This rearrangement joins TRBV4-3 to TRBJ1-5; no reliable D call. Germline loops: CDR1 LGHNA, CDR2 YSLEER. V shed 0 bases and J shed 5 bases, with 5 bases lying between them. The CDR3 sequence is 13 residues long. CDR3 bases: TGCGCCAGCAGCCAAGATCGGGATCAGCCCCAGCATTTT. This encodes CASSQDRDQPQHF.

This clone showed up many times. A much larger clone is a single base away; this may be a read error. A read error is likely, as this CDR3 ends without the conserved phenylalanine or tryptophan. The genes are TRBV30 and TRBJ2-7, with D uncertain. Per germline, CDR1 GTSNPN and CDR2 SVGIG (reference sequence). V gave up 1 base and J gave up 6 bases, with 10 bases separating them. CDR3 length: 12 amino acids. DNA for the CDR3: TGTGCCTGGAGTGGAAGTGCCCCCGAGCAGTACCTC. This gives the protein CAWSGSAPEQYL.

This clone was recorded a few times. The chain carries TRBV19 and TRBJ2-2; D gene uncertain. CDR3 length equals 15 residues. Germline loops: CDR1 LNHDA, CDR2 SQIVND (reference sequence). Deletions cut 2 bases from V and 0 bases from J, with 7 bases between. The CDR3 sequence is CASSIRSANTGELFF. The CDR3 DNA is TGTGCCAGTAGTATAAGGAGCGCGAACACCGGGGAGCTGTTTTTT.

In the case of this clone: A read error is likely here: a far larger clone is one base away. This sequence joins TRBV19 and TRBJ2-5; D unclear. The CDR3 loop spans 13 amino acids. Germline V gene lookup returns CDR1 LNHDA and CDR2 SQIVND (reference sequence). The CDR3 sequence: CVSTDVPGETQYF. As DNA, the CDR3 is TGTGTCAGTACCGATGTCCCAGGAGAGACCCAGTACTTC.

This clone has more than one count but fewer than ten. The V call is TRBV7-9, the J call TRBJ2-5; no reliable D call. CDR1 and CDR2 from the germline V gene are SEHNR and FQNEAQ (reference sequence). The V and J ends lost 1 base and 1 base respectively, with 7 bases between them. The CDR3 sequence is 14 residues long. Here the CDR3 DNA reads TGTGCCAGCAGCTTAGTTACGGGCCAAGAGACCCAGTACTTC. This codes for CASSLVTGQETQYF.

This clone was detected a few times. The chain employs TRBV4-1 and TRBJ2-1, with TRBD2 matching 7 bases. Germline CDR1 and CDR2: MGHRA and YSYEKL. The CDR3 is made up of 17 amino acids. The J segment lost 8 bases and the V segment lost 0 bases, leaving 13 bases of the junction unmatched. CDR3: CASSQEARLASGHEQFF. The CDR3 nucleotides are TGCGCCAGCAGCCAAGAGGCCCGACTAGCTAGCGGCCATGAGCAGTTCTTC.

In this sample, this clone turned up many times. V is TRBV25-1 and J is TRBJ1-1; tentative D call: TRBD1 (6 bases). From germline, CDR1 is MGHDK and CDR2 SYGVNS. V lost 0 bases and J lost 1, with 12 bases in between. CDR3 length: 16 amino acids. CDR3 protein: CASSEYRQGKNTEAFF. The DNA of the CDR3 is TGTGCCAGCAGTGAATATCGGCAGGGGAAGAACACTGAAGCTTTCTTT.